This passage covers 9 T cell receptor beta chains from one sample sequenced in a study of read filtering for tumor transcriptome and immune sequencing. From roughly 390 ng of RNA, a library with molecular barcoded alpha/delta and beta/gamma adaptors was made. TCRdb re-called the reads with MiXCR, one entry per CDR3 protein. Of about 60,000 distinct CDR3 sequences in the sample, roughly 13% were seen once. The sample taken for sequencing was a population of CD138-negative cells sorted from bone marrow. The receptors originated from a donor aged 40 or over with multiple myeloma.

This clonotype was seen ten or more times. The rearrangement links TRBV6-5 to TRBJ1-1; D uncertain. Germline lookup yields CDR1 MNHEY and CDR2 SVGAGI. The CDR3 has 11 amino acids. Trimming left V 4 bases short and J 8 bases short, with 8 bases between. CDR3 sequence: CASSLREEAFF. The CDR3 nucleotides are TGTGCCAGCAGTTTGAGGGAAGAAGCTTTCTTT.

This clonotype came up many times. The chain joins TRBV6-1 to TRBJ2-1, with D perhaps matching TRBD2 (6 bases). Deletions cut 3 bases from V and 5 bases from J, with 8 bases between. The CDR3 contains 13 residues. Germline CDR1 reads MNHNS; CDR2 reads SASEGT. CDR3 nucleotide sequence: TGTGCCAGCAGTGACGGACTAAACAATGAGCAGTTCTTC. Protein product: CASSDGLNNEQFF.

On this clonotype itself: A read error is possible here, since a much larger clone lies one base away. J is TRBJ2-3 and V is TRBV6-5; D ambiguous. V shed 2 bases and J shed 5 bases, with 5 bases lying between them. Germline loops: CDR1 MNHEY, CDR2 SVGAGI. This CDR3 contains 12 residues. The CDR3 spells CASSYDRDTQYF. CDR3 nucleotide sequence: TGTGCCAGCAGTTACGACCGAGATACGCAGTATTTT.

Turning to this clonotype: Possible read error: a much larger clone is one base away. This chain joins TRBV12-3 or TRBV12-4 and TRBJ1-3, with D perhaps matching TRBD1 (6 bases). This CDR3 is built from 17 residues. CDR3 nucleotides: TGTGCCAGCAGGCCTGGAGTGGGGGCAACCTCTGGAAACACCATACATTTT. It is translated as CASRPGVGATSGNTIHF.

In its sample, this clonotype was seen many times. CDR3 nucleotides: TGTGCCAGCAGGGACAGGGTTAATCAGCCCCAGCATTTT. This translates into CASRDRVNQPQHF. The gene calls are TRBV19 and TRBJ1-5, with 9 nucleotides matching TRBD1. The CDR3 spans 13 residues. V was clipped by 9 bases and J by 4 bases; unmatched bases: 4. Per germline, CDR1 LNHDA and CDR2 SQIVND (reference sequence).

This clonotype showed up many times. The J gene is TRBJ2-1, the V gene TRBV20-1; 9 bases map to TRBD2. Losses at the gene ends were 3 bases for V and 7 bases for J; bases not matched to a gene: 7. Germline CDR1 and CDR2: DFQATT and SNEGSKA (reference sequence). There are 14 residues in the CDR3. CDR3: CSARREGRRNEQFF. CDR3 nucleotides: TGCAGTGCTAGGCGGGAGGGCCGTCGGAATGAGCAGTTCTTC.

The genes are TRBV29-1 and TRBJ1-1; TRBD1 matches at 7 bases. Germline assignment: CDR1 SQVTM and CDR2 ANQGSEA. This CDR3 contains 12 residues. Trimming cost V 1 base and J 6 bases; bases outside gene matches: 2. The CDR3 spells CSVEGGGPEAFF. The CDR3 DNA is TGCAGCGTTGAAGGAGGGGGCCCTGAAGCTTTCTTT.

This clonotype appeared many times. The CDR3 DNA is TGTGCCAGCAGTCCCCTAGCGGGAGCCACAGATACGCAGTATTTT. This sequence encodes CASSPLAGATDTQYF. The V and J genes are TRBV2 and TRBJ2-3; 10 bases are shared with TRBD2. Trimming cost V 5 bases and J 2 bases; bases outside gene matches: 4. CDR1 and CDR2 (germline): SNHLY, FYNNEI. The CDR3 has 15 amino acids.

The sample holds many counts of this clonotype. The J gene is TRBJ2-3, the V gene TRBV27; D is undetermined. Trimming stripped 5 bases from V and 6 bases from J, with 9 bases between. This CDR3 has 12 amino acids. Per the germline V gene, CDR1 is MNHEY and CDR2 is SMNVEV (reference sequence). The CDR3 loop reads CASSHPFDTQYF. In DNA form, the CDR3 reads TGTGCCAGCAGTCACCCGTTTGATACGCAGTATTTT.